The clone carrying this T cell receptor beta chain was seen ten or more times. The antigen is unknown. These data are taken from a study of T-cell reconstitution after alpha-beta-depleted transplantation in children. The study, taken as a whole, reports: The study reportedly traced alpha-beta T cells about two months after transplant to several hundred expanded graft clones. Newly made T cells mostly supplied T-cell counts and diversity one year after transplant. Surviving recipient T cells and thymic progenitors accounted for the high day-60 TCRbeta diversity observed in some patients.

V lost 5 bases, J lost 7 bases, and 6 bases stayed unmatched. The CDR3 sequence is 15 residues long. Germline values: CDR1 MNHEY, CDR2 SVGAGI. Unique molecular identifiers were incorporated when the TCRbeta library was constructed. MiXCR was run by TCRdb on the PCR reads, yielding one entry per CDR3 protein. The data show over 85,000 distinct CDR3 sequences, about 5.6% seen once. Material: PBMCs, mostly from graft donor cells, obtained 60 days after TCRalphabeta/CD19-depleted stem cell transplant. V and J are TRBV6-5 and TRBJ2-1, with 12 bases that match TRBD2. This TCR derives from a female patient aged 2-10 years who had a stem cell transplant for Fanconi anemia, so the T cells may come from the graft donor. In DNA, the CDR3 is TGTGCCAGCAGTACTACTAGCGGGAGGTCTAATGAGCAGTTCTTC. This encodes CASSTTSGRSNEQFF.